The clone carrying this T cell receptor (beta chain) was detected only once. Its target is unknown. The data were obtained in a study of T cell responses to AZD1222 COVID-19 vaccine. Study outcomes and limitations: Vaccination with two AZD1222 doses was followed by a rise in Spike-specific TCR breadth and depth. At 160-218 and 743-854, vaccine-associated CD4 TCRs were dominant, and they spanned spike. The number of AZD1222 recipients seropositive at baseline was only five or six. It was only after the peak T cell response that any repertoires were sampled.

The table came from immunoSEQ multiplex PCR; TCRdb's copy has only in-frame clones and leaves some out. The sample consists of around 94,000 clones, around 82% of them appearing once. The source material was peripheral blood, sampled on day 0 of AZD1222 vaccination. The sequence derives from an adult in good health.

The CDR3 bases are TGCGCCAGCAGTTCTACGGACACCCCGAACACTGAAGCTTTCTTT. The encoded protein is CASSSTDTPNTEAFF. The rearrangement links TRBV5-1 to TRBJ1-1, with TRBD1 as a possible D gene (5 bases). The CDR3 is 15 residues long. Germline V gene lookup returns CDR1 SGHRS and CDR2 YFSETQ. V was trimmed by 5 bases and J by 1 base, leaving 15 bases between them. The full variable domain, its missing parts supplied by reference TRBV5-1 and TRBJ1-1, is KAGVTQTPRYLIKTRGQQVTLSCSPISGHRSVSWYQQTPGQGLQFLFEYFSETQRNKGNFPGRFSGRQFSNSRSEMNVSTLELGDSALYLCASSSTDTPNTEAFFGQGTRLTVV.